This T cell receptor (beta chain) was sequenced in a study of T-cell memory formation after mild COVID-19. V lost 8 bases to trimming and J lost 5 bases, with 12 bases between them. The CDR3 extends over 11 amino acids. Germline V gene sequence: CDR1 SQVTM, CDR2 ANQGSEA. TCRdb recomputed calls from the 5' RACE reads with MiXCR, one row per CDR3 protein. The table records about 400,000 distinct CDR3 sequences, approximately 25% of them present only once. The chain recombines TRBV29-1 with TRBJ2-5; perhaps D is TRBD1 or TRBD2 (5 bases each). Sequencing was carried out using PBMCs or a T cell subset sorted from them (not recorded which). The TCR comes from an adult woman who had mild COVID-19 (a few samples of this study predate the infection). Cell type and time point are not known. The CDR3 DNA follows: TGCAGCCTTCTCGAGGGGGAGACCCAGTACTTC. Protein: CSLLEGETQYF.